This T cell receptor (beta chain) was sequenced in a study of cytomegalovirus exposure and HLA in healthy donors. Study results and caveats: In an earlier analysis, about 87% or about 30%: the productive usage of most TCR beta V segments.

Notes on this clone: Antigen specificity is unknown.

Germline V gene sequence: CDR1 LNHDA, CDR2 SQIVND (reference sequence). V gave up 7 bases and J gave up 5 bases, with 20 bases separating them. This CDR3 comprises 15 residues. The primer mix had 60 Vbeta and 13 Jbeta primers. In the authors' workflow: In a later analysis, 10 million to 11 million of tens of millions of unique beta chains occurred in at least two donors. Assay used: immunoSEQ multiplex PCR; TCRdb lists only in-frame clones, some missing. The V and J calls and clone size are taken from that table; D and trimming were inferred from the DNA. This sample has fewer than 200,000 clones, with 75% to 90% found just once.

Sample: PBMCs. This chain joins TRBV19 and TRBJ1-2; no clear D. The clonotype originates from a male donor in good health and CMV-seronegative. The chain's CDR3 is CASTDQAAATYGYTF. The CDR3 nucleotides read TGTGCCAGTACCGATCAGGCCGCAGCAACTTATGGCTACACCTTC.